This is a list of T cell receptor beta chains from one sample in a study of CXCR3-negative and CXCR3-positive naive CD8 T cells. TCRdb re-called the 5' RACE reads; every CDR3 protein appears as one record, without DNA. This sample carries some 66,000 distinct CDR3 sequences, with around 1.4% going to the ten biggest clones. The specimen sequenced was naive CXCR3- CD8+ T cells from blood. The receptor set was obtained from a human donor in good health. Some clones in this sample may be carry-over from other donors' samples. Both conserved end residues are part of each CDR3. Fields, in order: J gene, V gene, clone size, CDR3 protein. Expanded clones get a size class; other rows say once, few or many, or leave the size out.

J gene: TRBJ2-1
V gene: TRBV4-1
clone size: NA
CDR3 protein: CASSQEGQAYNEQFF

J gene: TRBJ1-1
V gene: TRBV29-1
clone size: NA
CDR3 protein: CSPSRGNTEAFF

J gene: TRBJ2-7
V gene: TRBV11-2
clone size: NA
CDR3 protein: CASSLAPGEQYF

J gene: TRBJ2-7
V gene: TRBV9
clone size: NA
CDR3 protein: CASSVSGTGGEQYF

J gene: TRBJ2-3
V gene: TRBV28
clone size: NA
CDR3 protein: CASSSWTGDTDTQYF

J gene: TRBJ2-5
V gene: TRBV14
clone size: NA
CDR3 protein: CASSQDGTVLTQYF

J gene: TRBJ2-7
V gene: TRBV6-1
clone size: NA
CDR3 protein: CASSAMPGLPYEQYF

J gene: TRBJ2-2
V gene: TRBV5-1
clone size: NA
CDR3 protein: CASSLASDTGELFF

J gene: TRBJ1-3
V gene: TRBV12-3/TRBV12-4
clone size: NA
CDR3 protein: CASTYGGSGNTIYF

J gene: TRBJ1-6
V gene: TRBV7-8
clone size: NA
CDR3 protein: CASRDTSYNSPLHF

J gene: TRBJ2-7
V gene: TRBV9
clone size: NA
CDR3 protein: CASSVAGAQYF

J gene: TRBJ2-1
V gene: TRBV4-1
clone size: NA
CDR3 protein: CASSQDLIPEQFF

J gene: TRBJ1-1
V gene: TRBV4-3
clone size: NA
CDR3 protein: CASSPSLGENTEAFF

J gene: TRBJ2-7
V gene: TRBV12-5
clone size: NA
CDR3 protein: CASGLSRGRFYEQYF

J gene: TRBJ2-7
V gene: TRBV5-1
clone size: NA
CDR3 protein: CASSLSWASANYEQYF

J gene: TRBJ2-3
V gene: TRBV30
clone size: NA
CDR3 protein: CAWSAAGRSDTQYF

J gene: TRBJ1-6
V gene: TRBV28
clone size: NA
CDR3 protein: CASSLLRPGSYNSPLHF

J gene: TRBJ2-5
V gene: TRBV5-1
clone size: NA
CDR3 protein: CASSPRQGQETQYF

J gene: TRBJ2-7
V gene: TRBV5-1
clone size: NA
CDR3 protein: CASSAGSSYSYEQYF

J gene: TRBJ2-2
V gene: TRBV9
clone size: NA
CDR3 protein: CASSVATSGGSGELFF

J gene: TRBJ2-2
V gene: TRBV28
clone size: NA
CDR3 protein: CASSSPTVPGELFF

J gene: TRBJ2-5
V gene: TRBV27
clone size: NA
CDR3 protein: CASRGLAGGPLETQYF

J gene: TRBJ2-7
V gene: TRBV19
clone size: NA
CDR3 protein: CASKDQLYSYEQYF

J gene: TRBJ1-1
V gene: TRBV11-3
clone size: NA
CDR3 protein: CASSLAGGTEAFF

J gene: TRBJ2-7
V gene: TRBV4-1
clone size: NA
CDR3 protein: CASSRGQASYEQYF

J gene: TRBJ2-3
V gene: TRBV29-1
clone size: NA
CDR3 protein: CSVERRVAGGTTDTQYF

J gene: TRBJ1-1
V gene: TRBV20-1
clone size: NA
CDR3 protein: CSAREARDTEAFF

J gene: TRBJ1-2
V gene: TRBV7-9
clone size: NA
CDR3 protein: CASSLTTGLYGYTF

J gene: TRBJ2-2
V gene: TRBV29-1
clone size: NA
CDR3 protein: CSVVGTGEAGELFF

J gene: TRBJ2-7
V gene: TRBV29-1
clone size: NA
CDR3 protein: CSVQGTGGSYEQYF

J gene: TRBJ2-1
V gene: TRBV2
clone size: NA
CDR3 protein: CASSEGTANEQFF

J gene: TRBJ1-2
V gene: TRBV28
clone size: NA
CDR3 protein: CASSYRGPANYGYTF

J gene: TRBJ2-5
V gene: TRBV7-9
clone size: NA
CDR3 protein: CASSPAGYQETQYF

J gene: TRBJ2-5
V gene: TRBV7-7
clone size: NA
CDR3 protein: CASSPTSETQYF

J gene: TRBJ1-5
V gene: TRBV30
clone size: NA
CDR3 protein: CAWSVRGSNQPQHF

J gene: TRBJ2-1
V gene: TRBV29-1
clone size: NA
CDR3 protein: CSVESGIASREQFF

J gene: TRBJ1-2
V gene: TRBV27
clone size: NA
CDR3 protein: CASSAEGRVYGYTF

J gene: TRBJ2-1
V gene: TRBV27
clone size: NA
CDR3 protein: CASSPGELNNEQFF

J gene: TRBJ1-4
V gene: TRBV7-2
clone size: NA
CDR3 protein: CASSLVPKAAGEKLFF

J gene: TRBJ2-7
V gene: TRBV29-1
clone size: NA
CDR3 protein: CSVRGDFSYEQYF

J gene: TRBJ1-1
V gene: TRBV14
clone size: NA
CDR3 protein: CASSQDADTNTEAFF

J gene: TRBJ2-7
V gene: TRBV12-3/TRBV12-4
clone size: NA
CDR3 protein: CASSPRTSGYEQYF

J gene: TRBJ2-1
V gene: TRBV7-8
clone size: NA
CDR3 protein: CDSTKGGSSSYNEQFF

J gene: TRBJ2-7
V gene: TRBV9
clone size: NA
CDR3 protein: CASSPGDRSYEQYF

J gene: TRBJ2-2
V gene: TRBV12-3/TRBV12-4
clone size: NA
CDR3 protein: CASSLAGGSQELFF

J gene: TRBJ2-3
V gene: TRBV28
clone size: NA
CDR3 protein: CASSLGQPTDTQYF

J gene: TRBJ2-7
V gene: TRBV10-3
clone size: NA
CDR3 protein: CAIRLAEAKAEQYF

J gene: TRBJ2-7
V gene: TRBV29-1
clone size: NA
CDR3 protein: CSVEAGQGAGEQYF

J gene: TRBJ1-5
V gene: TRBV6-2/TRBV6-3
clone size: medium-sized
CDR3 protein: CASSYSTGRVPQHF

J gene: TRBJ2-7
V gene: TRBV5-1
clone size: NA
CDR3 protein: CASTASGESLYEQYF

J gene: TRBJ2-1
V gene: TRBV7-9
clone size: NA
CDR3 protein: CASSTSGDEQFF

J gene: TRBJ1-6
V gene: TRBV3-1
clone size: NA
CDR3 protein: CASSQETVYNSPLHF